These 3 T cell receptor beta chains came from one sample sequenced in a study of blood T cell repertoires in COVID-19. Libraries were prepared by immunoSEQ multiplex PCR; TCRdb keeps only in-frame clonotypes and omits some of them. This sample has about 110,000 clones; around four fifths occur once, and the top ten carry 15% to 20%. Material: peripheral blood. All receptors come from a woman in her fifties or sixties with acute or convalescent COVID-19.

The genes are TRBV6-6 and TRBJ1-2; D is unclear. This CDR3 is 11 amino acids long. V dropped 8 bases and J dropped 8 bases, with 12 bases sitting between them. Germline CDR1 reads MNHNY; CDR2 reads SVGAGI (reference sequence). The CDR3 DNA reads TGTGCCAGCGGCGGAGGGTTCGGCTACACCTTC. Its translation: CASGGGFGYTF.

The CDR3 reads CASSLAGSSYNSPLHF. The CDR3 bases are TGTGCCAGCAGCTTGGCCGGGAGCTCCTATAATTCACCCCTCCACTTT. The J gene is TRBJ1-6, the V gene TRBV5-6; D unresolved. CDR3 length: 16 amino acids. The V end lost 0 bases, the J end lost 0 bases, and 7 bases lay between the germline ends. Germline-derived CDR1 and CDR2 are SGHDT and YYEEEE.

The gene calls are TRBV12-5 and TRBJ2-1; TRBD2 agrees at 14 bases. Germline V gene data show CDR1 as LGHNT and CDR2 as FRNRAP. The CDR3 is made up of 16 amino acids. With 5 bases clipped from V and 3 bases from J, the junction kept 3 bases outside the gene matches. The CDR3 loop reads CASGPGTSGSYNEQFF. CDR3 coding DNA: TGTGCTAGTGGTCCCGGGACTAGCGGGAGCTACAATGAGCAGTTCTTC.